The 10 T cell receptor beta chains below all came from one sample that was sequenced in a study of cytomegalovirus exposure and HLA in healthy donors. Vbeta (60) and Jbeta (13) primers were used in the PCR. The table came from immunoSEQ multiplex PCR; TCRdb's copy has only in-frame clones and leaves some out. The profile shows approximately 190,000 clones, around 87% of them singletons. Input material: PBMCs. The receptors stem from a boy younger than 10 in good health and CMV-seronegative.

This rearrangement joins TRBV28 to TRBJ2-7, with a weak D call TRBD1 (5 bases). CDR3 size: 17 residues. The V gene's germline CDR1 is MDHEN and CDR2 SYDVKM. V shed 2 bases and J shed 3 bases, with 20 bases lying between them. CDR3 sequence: CASSLDRDLNPLYEQYF. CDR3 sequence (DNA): TGTGCCAGCAGTTTAGACAGAGATCTAAATCCACTCTACGAGCAGTACTTC.

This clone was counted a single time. CDR3 in amino acids: CASRDSPLEQYF. Here the CDR3 DNA reads TGTGCCAGCAGGGACAGTCCCCTCGAGCAGTACTTC. The chain links TRBV27 to TRBJ2-7, with D perhaps matching TRBD1 (6 bases). Germline CDR1 is MNHEY and CDR2 is SMNVEV (reference sequence). This CDR3 has 12 residues. Trimming took off 6 bases at V and 6 bases at J, with 12 bases between the two ends.

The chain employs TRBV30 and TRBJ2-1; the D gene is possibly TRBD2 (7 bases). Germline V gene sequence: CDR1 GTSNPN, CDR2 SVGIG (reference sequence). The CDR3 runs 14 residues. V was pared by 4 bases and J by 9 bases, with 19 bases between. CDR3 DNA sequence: TGTGCCTGGACCCTCGGGGGGCCCGCCAGTGAGCAGTTCTTC. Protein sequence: CAWTLGGPASEQFF.

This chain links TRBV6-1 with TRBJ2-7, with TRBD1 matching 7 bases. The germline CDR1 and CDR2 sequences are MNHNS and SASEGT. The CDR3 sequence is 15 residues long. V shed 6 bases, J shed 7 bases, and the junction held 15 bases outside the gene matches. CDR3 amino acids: CASSSMPDRVEEQYF. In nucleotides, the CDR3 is TGTGCCAGCAGCAGTATGCCAGACAGGGTAGAAGAGCAGTACTTC.

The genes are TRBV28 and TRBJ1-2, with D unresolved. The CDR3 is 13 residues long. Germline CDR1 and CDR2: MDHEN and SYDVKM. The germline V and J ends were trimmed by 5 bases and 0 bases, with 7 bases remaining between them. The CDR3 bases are TGTGCCAGCAGTCCCATTTCTAACTATGGCTACACCTTC. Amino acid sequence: CASSPISNYGYTF.

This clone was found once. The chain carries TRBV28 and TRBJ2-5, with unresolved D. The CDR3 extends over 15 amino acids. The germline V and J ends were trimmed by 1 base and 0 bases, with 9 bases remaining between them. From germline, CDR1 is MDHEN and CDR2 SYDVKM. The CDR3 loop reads CASSLFSQDQETQYF. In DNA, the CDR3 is TGTGCCAGCAGTTTATTTAGTCAGGACCAAGAGACCCAGTACTTC.

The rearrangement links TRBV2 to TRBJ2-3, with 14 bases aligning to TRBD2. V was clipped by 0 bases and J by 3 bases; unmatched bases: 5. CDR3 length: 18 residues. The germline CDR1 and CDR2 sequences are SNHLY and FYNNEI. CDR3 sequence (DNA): TGTGCCAGCAGTGAAGCGCTAGGGACTAGCGGGAGTACAGATACGCAGTATTTT. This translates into CASSEALGTSGSTDTQYF.

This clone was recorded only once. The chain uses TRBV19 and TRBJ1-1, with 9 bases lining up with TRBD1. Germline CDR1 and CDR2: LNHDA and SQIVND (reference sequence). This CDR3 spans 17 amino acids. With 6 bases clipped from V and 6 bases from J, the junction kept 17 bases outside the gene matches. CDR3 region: CASSPLFPQGAIPEAFF. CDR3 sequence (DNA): TGTGCCAGTAGCCCTTTATTCCCACAGGGGGCGATACCTGAAGCTTTCTTT.

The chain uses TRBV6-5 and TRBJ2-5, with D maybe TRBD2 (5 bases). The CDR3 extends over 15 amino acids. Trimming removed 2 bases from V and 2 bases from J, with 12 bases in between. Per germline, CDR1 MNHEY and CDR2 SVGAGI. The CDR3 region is CASSYRERVQETQYF. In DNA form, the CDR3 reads TGTGCCAGCAGTTACCGAGAGAGGGTTCAAGAGACCCAGTACTTC.

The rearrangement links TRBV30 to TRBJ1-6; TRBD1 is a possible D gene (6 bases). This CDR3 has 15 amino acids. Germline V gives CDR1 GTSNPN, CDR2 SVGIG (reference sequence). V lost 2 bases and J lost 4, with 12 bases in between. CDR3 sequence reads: CAWSQARGYNSPLHF. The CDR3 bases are TGTGCCTGGAGTCAGGCCAGGGGATATAATTCACCCCTCCACTTT. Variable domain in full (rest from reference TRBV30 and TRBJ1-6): SQTIHQWPATLVQPVGSPLSLECTVEGTSNPNLYWYRQAAGRGLQLLFYSVGIGQISSEVPQNLSASRPQDRQFILSSKKLLLSDSGFYLCAWSQARGYNSPLHFGNGTRLTVT.